A single sample is the source of the 15 T cell receptor beta chains below, sequenced in a study of blood T cells in healthy people across ages. Using a J-beta primer mix together with a sample-barcoded 5' primer, a second PCR was run for roughly 6 to 12 cycles. From the 5' RACE reads, TCRdb called clonotypes with MiXCR, one entry per CDR3 protein. The profile shows roughly 1,000,000 distinct CDR3 sequences, under 30% of them singletons. These data were likewise used in another study, on T cells of mothers and their children.

The sample consisted of blood. These receptors were taken from a girl aged 2 to 9 in good health.

There are a few counts of this clonotype. V usage is TRBV11-1 and J usage is TRBJ2-5, with D hard to call. The V end was cut by 3 bases, the J end by 3 bases, with 8 bases between. The CDR3 totals 13 residues. Germline CDR1 reads SGHAT; CDR2 reads FQDESV (reference sequence). CDR3: CASSFLPKETQYF. The DNA for the CDR3 is TGTGCCAGCAGCTTCCTACCTAAAGAGACCCAGTACTTC.

The CDR3 here is CASRAERSNTEAFF. CDR3 nucleotides: TGTGCCAGCAGAGCAGAGCGAAGTAACACTGAAGCTTTCTTT. V gene TRBV27 combines with J gene TRBJ1-1; no firm D call. Germline assignment: CDR1 MNHEY and CDR2 SMNVEV (reference sequence). V lost 6 bases and J 2 bases, leaving 13 bases between the germline ends. The CDR3 spans 14 residues.

V gene TRBV6-5 combines with J gene TRBJ2-7; 12 bases fit TRBD1. Germline CDR1 reads MNHEY; CDR2 reads SVGAGI. CDR3 length: 15 residues. Unmatched junction bases numbered 3, after V lost 2 bases and J lost 4 bases. CDR3 nucleotide sequence: TGTGCCAGCAGTTACGGGACAGGGGGCCCTTACGAGCAGTACTTC. Translated: CASSYGTGGPYEQYF.

The rearrangement joins TRBV7-2 to TRBJ2-7; 7 bases map to TRBD1. The V gene end was trimmed by 0 bases and the J gene end by 6 bases; junction bases not matched to a gene: 5. CDR1 SGHTA and CDR2 FQGNSA come from the germline V gene. The CDR3 covers 14 residues. CDR3 protein: CASSLAETGREQYF. For the CDR3, the DNA is TGTGCCAGCAGCTTAGCGGAGACAGGGCGCGAGCAGTACTTC.

The CDR3 sequence: CSVVGDSLSYEQYF. The DNA of the CDR3 is TGCAGCGTTGTAGGGGACAGCCTCTCCTACGAGCAGTACTTC. This chain uses TRBV29-1 with TRBJ2-7, with 7 bases matching TRBD1. J was trimmed by 0 bases and V by 4 bases; bases with no gene match: 6. CDR3 length: 14 amino acids. Germline CDR1 SQVTM, CDR2 ANQGSEA.

The chain employs TRBV11-3 and TRBJ2-4; D is tentatively TRBD1 or TRBD2 (5 bases each). Deletions cut 3 bases from V and 6 bases from J, with 12 bases between. The CDR3 is 14 amino acids. The germline CDR1 and CDR2 sequences are SGHNT and YENEEA. CDR3 sequence reads: CASSFPTGGNIQYF. DNA for the CDR3: TGTGCCAGCAGCTTTCCCACAGGAGGAAACATTCAGTACTTC.

In this sample, this clonotype turned up a few times. This CDR3 is CASSHPDRTPREQYF. The DNA for the CDR3 is TGTGCCAGCAGCCACCCCGACAGGACCCCGAGGGAGCAGTACTTC. The rearrangement links TRBV5-4 to TRBJ2-5; perhaps TRBD1 as D (6 bases). The V gene's germline CDR1 is SGHNT and CDR2 YYREEE (reference sequence). Trimming pared 4 bases from V and 11 bases from J, leaving 24 bases between. The CDR3 sequence is 15 residues long.

This rearrangement joins TRBV18 to TRBJ2-5; 8 bases match TRBD1. Losses at the gene ends were 3 bases for V and 1 base for J; bases not matched to a gene: 4. Germline lookup yields CDR1 KGHSH and CDR2 LQKENI. The CDR3 length is 15 residues. The DNA for the CDR3 is TGTGCCAGCTCACCGAGACAGGGGAGCCAAGAGACCCAGTACTTC. Amino acid sequence: CASSPRQGSQETQYF.

The chain has TRBV4-1 and TRBJ1-2, with no clear D. The germline gives CDR1 MGHRA, CDR2 YSYEKL. This CDR3 is 14 amino acids long. The ends were cut back, 2 bases at V and 8 bases at J, with 15 bases in the middle. CDR3 protein: CASSQKVWWWGYTF. DNA for the CDR3: TGCGCCAGCAGCCAAAAAGTCTGGTGGTGGGGCTACACCTTC.

The sample holds a few counts of this clonotype. The rearrangement joins TRBV10-3 to TRBJ2-1; D call uncertain. Germline CDR1 reads ENHRY; CDR2 reads SYGVKD. The germline V and J ends were trimmed by 4 bases and 9 bases, with 7 bases remaining between them. The CDR3 contains 11 residues. CDR3 DNA sequence: TGTGCCATCAGTGGGGGAAGTGAGCAGTTCTTC. This encodes CAISGGSEQFF.

This chain links TRBV6-6 with TRBJ2-5, with D perhaps TRBD2 (6 bases). With 3 bases removed from V and 2 bases from J, the gap between germline ends came to 16 bases. Germline V gene data show CDR1 as MNHNY and CDR2 as SVGAGI (reference sequence). The CDR3 totals 16 residues. The CDR3 DNA reads as TGTGCCAGCAGTTATTTGGCTAGCGAAGGTCAAGAGACCCAGTACTTC. This gives the protein CASSYLASEGQETQYF.

Only a few counts were recorded for this clonotype. The CDR3 DNA reads TGTGCCAGCAGCCTCGGAGCGGACACCTTGGAGACCCAGTACTTC. Translation: CASSLGADTLETQYF. The chain is built from TRBV28 and TRBJ2-5; D may be TRBD1 or TRBD2 (5 bases each). The germline CDR1 and CDR2 sequences are MDHEN and SYDVKM. Trimming removed 6 bases at V and 5 bases at J, with 19 bases between. This CDR3 comprises 15 residues.

This clonotype was found a few times. The CDR3 DNA sequence: TGCAGTGCTAGATCCAGCGCAGGGTTCCAAGAGACCCAGTACTTC. As protein: CSARSSAGFQETQYF. The chain uses TRBV20-1 and TRBJ2-5; D might be TRBD1 (5 bases). CDR3 length: 15 residues. Germline CDR1 is DFQATT and CDR2 is SNEGSKA (reference sequence). Trimming took off 2 bases at V and 1 base at J, with 14 bases between the two ends.

As concerns this clonotype: Germline and junction disagree at one end, which may indicate a read error. The chain joins TRBV10-3 to TRBJ2-1; a possible D gene is TRBD2 (5 bases). Germline V gene data show CDR1 as ENHRY and CDR2 as SYGVKD. The CDR3 totals 12 residues. The CDR3 here is CAISGGYNEQLF. The DNA of the CDR3 is TGTGCCATCAGTGGAGGGTACAATGAGCAGCTCTTC.

This clonotype showed up just a few times. The chain is built from TRBV5-1 and TRBJ2-1, with D possibly TRBD1 on 5 matching bases. The V gene's germline CDR1 is SGHRS and CDR2 YFSETQ. Trimming shortened V by 2 bases and J by 8 bases, and 8 bases separated the two germline ends. The CDR3 spans 12 residues. CDR3 coding DNA: TGCGCCAGCAGCTTCTGGGGCGATGAGCAGTTCTTC. It translates to CASSFWGDEQFF.